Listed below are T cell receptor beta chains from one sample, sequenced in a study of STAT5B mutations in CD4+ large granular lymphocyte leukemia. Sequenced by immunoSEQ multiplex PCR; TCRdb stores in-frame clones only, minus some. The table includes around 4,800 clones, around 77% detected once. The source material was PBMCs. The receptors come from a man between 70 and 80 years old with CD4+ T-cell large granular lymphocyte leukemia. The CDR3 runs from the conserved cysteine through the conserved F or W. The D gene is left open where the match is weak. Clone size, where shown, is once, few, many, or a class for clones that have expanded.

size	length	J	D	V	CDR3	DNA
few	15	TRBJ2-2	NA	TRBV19	CASSIKGLVTGELFF	TGTGCCAGTAGTATAAAGGGCCTAGTGACCGGGGAGCTGTTTTTT
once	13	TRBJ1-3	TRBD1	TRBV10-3	CAITQGAGNTIYF	TGTGCCATCACCCAGGGGGCTGGAAACACCATATATTTT
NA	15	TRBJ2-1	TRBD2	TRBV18	CASSPTSGSYNEQFF	TGTGCCAGCTCGCCGACTAGCGGGTCCTACAATGAGCAGTTCTTC
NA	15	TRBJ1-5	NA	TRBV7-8	CASSLGRGGNQPQHF	TGTGCCAGCAGCTTAGGGCGGGGGGGCAATCAGCCCCAGCATTTT
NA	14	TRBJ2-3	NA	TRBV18	CASSPGADTDTQYF	TGTGCCAGCTCACCCGGGGCAGACACAGATACGCAGTATTTT
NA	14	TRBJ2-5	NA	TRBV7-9	CASSVARAQETQYF	TGTGCCAGCAGCGTAGCTCGGGCCCAAGAGACCCAGTACTTC
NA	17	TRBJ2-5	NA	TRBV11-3	CASSLPQGTGDQETQYF	TGTGCCAGCAGCTTACCTCAAGGAACCGGAGACCAAGAGACCCAGTACTTC
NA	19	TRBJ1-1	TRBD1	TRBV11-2	CASSPFSGTGLPGSTEAFF	TGTGCCAGCAGCCCATTCTCCGGGACAGGGCTTCCCGGGAGCACTGAAGCTTTCTTT
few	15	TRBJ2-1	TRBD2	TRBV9	CASSVGPSGYNEQFF	TGTGCCAGCAGCGTAGGTCCTAGCGGATACAATGAGCAGTTCTTC
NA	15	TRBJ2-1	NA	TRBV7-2	CASSLESSRSSEQFF	TGTGCCAGCAGCTTAGAGTCTTCGCGGTCAAGTGAGCAGTTCTTC
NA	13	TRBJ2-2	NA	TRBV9	CASSVGATGELFF	TGTGCCAGCAGCGTGGGCGCCACCGGGGAGCTGTTTTTT
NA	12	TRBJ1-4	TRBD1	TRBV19	CASGTGVGKLFF	TGTGCCTCCGGGACAGGGGTGGGAAAACTGTTTTTT
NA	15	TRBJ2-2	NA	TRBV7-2	CASSSAAGYTGELFF	TGTGCCAGCAGCTCCGCGGCGGGGTACACCGGGGAGCTGTTTTTT
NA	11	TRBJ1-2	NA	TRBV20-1	CSASGPGGYTF	TGCAGTGCTAGTGGGCCGGGAGGCTACACCTTC
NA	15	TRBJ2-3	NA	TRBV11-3	CASSLVPSSTYTQYF	TGTGCCAGCAGCTTAGTGCCTTCTAGCACATATACGCAGTATTTT
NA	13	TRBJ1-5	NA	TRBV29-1	CSVEAGGNQPQHF	TGCAGCGTTGAAGCAGGGGGCAATCAGCCCCAGCATTTT
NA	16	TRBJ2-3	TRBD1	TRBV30	CAWSVYGRGYTDTQYF	TGTGCCTGGAGTGTATACGGCAGGGGGTACACAGATACGCAGTATTTT
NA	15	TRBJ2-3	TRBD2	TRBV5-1	CASSLLAGVADTQYF	TGCGCCAGCAGCCTCTTAGCGGGAGTAGCCGATACGCAGTATTTT
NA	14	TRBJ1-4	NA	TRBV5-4	CASSRRATNEKLFF	TGTGCCAGCAGCCGACGGGCTACTAATGAAAAACTGTTTTTT
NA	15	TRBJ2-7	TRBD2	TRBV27	CASTPKAGVFYEQYF	TGTGCCAGCACCCCGAAAGCGGGAGTTTTCTACGAGCAGTACTTC
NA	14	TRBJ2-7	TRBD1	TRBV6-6	CASSPGTGDEEQYF	TGTGCCAGCAGTCCCGGGACAGGGGATGAAGAGCAGTACTTC
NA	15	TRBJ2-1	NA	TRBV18	CASSPAGRAYNEQFF	TGTGCCAGCTCACCAGCGGGAAGGGCCTACAATGAGCAGTTCTTC
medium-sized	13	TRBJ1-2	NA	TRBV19	CASSREGNYGYTF	TGTGCCAGTAGTCGGGAGGGTAACTATGGCTACACCTTC
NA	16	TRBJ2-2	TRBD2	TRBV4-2	CASSPLLARDTGELFF	TGTGCCAGCAGCCCCCTACTAGCGCGGGACACCGGGGAGCTGTTTTTT
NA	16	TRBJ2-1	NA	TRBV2	CASSEMAGGAGYEQFF	TGTGCCAGCAGTGAAATGGCTGGCGGTGCGGGCTATGAGCAGTTCTTC
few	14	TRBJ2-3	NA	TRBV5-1	CASSPESSADTQYF	TGCGCCAGCAGCCCAGAGAGCTCCGCAGATACGCAGTATTTT
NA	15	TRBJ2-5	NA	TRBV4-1	CASSHALSGHGAQYF	TGCGCCAGCAGCCACGCCCTGAGCGGGCACGGGGCCCAGTACTTC
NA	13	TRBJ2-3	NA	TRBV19	CASSKGSTDTQYF	TGTGCCAGTAGTAAGGGGAGCACAGATACGCAGTATTTT
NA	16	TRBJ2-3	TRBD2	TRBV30	CAWSTPTSARTDTQYF	TGTGCCTGGAGTACGCCAACTAGCGCCCGCACAGATACGCAGTATTTT
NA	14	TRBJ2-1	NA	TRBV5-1	CASSRTGGGNEQFF	TGCGCCAGCAGCCGGACAGGAGGGGGCAATGAGCAGTTCTTC
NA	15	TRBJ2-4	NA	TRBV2	CASSIGGLAKNIQYF	TGTGCCAGCAGTATCGGGGGGCTAGCCAAAAACATTCAGTACTTC
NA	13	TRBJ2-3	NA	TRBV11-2	CASSSSPDNTQYF	TGTGCCAGCAGCTCAAGCCCAGATAATACGCAGTATTTT
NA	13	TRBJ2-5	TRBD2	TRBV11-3	CASSQREAETQYF	TGTGCCAGCAGCCAGCGGGAGGCGGAGACCCAGTACTTC
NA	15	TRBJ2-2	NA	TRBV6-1	CASSEVTQGTGELFF	TGTGCCAGCAGTGAAGTTACCCAGGGAACCGGGGAGCTGTTTTTT
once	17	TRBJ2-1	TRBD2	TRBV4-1	CASSQRTSGRGRGEQFF	TGCGCCAGCAGCCAAAGGACTAGCGGGAGAGGTCGGGGTGAGCAGTTCTTC
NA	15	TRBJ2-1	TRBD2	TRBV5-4	CASSLGGGSYNEQFF	TGTGCCAGCAGCTTGGGCGGGGGGTCCTACAATGAGCAGTTCTTC
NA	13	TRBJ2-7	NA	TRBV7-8	CASSFTGNYEQYF	TGTGCCAGCAGCTTTACAGGGAATTACGAGCAGTACTTC
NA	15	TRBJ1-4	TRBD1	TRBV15	CATSREQGANEKLFF	TGTGCCACCAGCAGAGAGCAGGGGGCTAATGAAAAACTGTTTTTT
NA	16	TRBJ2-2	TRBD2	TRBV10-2	CASSVSTSGNTGELFF	TGCGCCAGCAGTGTCTCGACTAGCGGGAACACCGGGGAGCTGTTTTTT
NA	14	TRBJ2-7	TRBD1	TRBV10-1	CASSERTGPYEQYF	TGCGCCAGCAGTGAAAGGACAGGCCCCTACGAGCAGTACTTC
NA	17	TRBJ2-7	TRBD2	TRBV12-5	CASGLAQLGGDTYEQYF	TGTGCTAGTGGTTTGGCCCAGCTCGGGGGGGACACCTACGAGCAGTACTTC
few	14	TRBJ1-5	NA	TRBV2	CASSDTNGDQPQHF	TGTGCCAGCAGCGACACGAATGGCGATCAGCCCCAGCATTTT
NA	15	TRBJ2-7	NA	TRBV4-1	CASSQGSGNTYEQYF	TGCGCCAGCAGCCAAGGAAGCGGCAACACCTACGAGCAGTACTTC
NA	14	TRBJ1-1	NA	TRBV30	CAWSVGGVRTEAFF	TGTGCCTGGAGTGTAGGGGGTGTGAGGACTGAAGCTTTCTTT
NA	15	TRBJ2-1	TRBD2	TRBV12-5	CASGPRGLADNEQFF	TGTGCTAGTGGTCCCAGGGGACTAGCGGACAATGAGCAGTTCTTC
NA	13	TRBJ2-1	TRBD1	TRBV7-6	CASSWDRVNGQFF	TGTGCCAGCAGCTGGGACAGGGTTAATGGGCAGTTCTTC
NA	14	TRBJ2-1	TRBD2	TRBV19	CASKTSGSYNEQFF	TGTGCCAGCAAGACTAGCGGCTCCTACAATGAGCAGTTCTTC
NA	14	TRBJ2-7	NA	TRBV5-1	CASSGTSSVYEQYF	TGCGCCAGCAGCGGGACCTCTAGCGTCTACGAGCAGTACTTC
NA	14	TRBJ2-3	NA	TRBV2	CASSAQGFTDTQYF	TGTGCCAGCAGTGCACAGGGCTTCACAGATACGCAGTATTTT
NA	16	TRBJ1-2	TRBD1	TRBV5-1	CASSGLGQGSGYGYTF	TGCGCCAGCAGCGGTCTGGGACAGGGGAGCGGCTATGGCTACACCTTC
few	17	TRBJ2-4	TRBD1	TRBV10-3	CAIGLQAGQGAKNIQYF	TGTGCCATCGGACTCCAGGCGGGACAGGGAGCCAAAAACATTCAGTACTTC
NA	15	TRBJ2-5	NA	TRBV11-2	CASSLLRVRGETQYF	TGTGCCAGCAGCTTATTGAGGGTTCGTGGAGAGACCCAGTACTTC